This T cell receptor beta chain was documented in a study of neurological immune-mediated disorders. MiXCR, run by TCRdb on the 5' RACE reads, gives a single entry per CDR3 protein. Of about 58,000 distinct CDR3 sequences listed, less than 4.5% are singletons. This clonotype has ten or more counts. CDR1 is SGHTA and CDR2 is FQGNSA in the germline V gene. Trimming cost V 3 bases and J 6 bases, with 9 bases left between them. This CDR3 has 13 residues. Material: PBMCs. J is TRBJ2-1 and V is TRBV7-2, with D unresolved. The receptor's source is a man aged 25-45 years with multiple sclerosis. This chain's CDR3 is CASSFQARNEQFF. The CDR3 DNA sequence: TGTGCCAGCAGCTTTCAGGCTCGCAATGAGCAGTTCTTC.